A single sample is the source of the 18 T cell receptor beta chains below, sequenced in a study of radiotherapy plus CTLA-4 blockade in lung cancer listed by TCRdb under 2018. The method behind the library was the immunoSEQ multiplex PCR assay. This immuneACCESS table, as held by TCRdb, lists in-frame sequences with V and J called but not all clones. Of the missing ones, under half trace to an unresolved V gene in checked studies; the others have no known cause. The sample data list over 45,000 clones, and over 75% of these were observed just once. Approximately 16% of the sample goes to the ten largest clones. Sequencing was performed on peripheral blood, taken from a patient treated with radiotherapy plus ipilimumab. These TCRs come from a human donor with non-small cell lung cancer who had a complete response to radiotherapy plus ipilimumab.

The chain joins TRBV6-5 to TRBJ2-2; TRBD1 matches at 7 bases. The trim removed 7 bases at V and 1 base at J, leaving 6 bases unmatched. Per germline, CDR1 MNHEY and CDR2 SVGAGI. The CDR3 runs 15 residues. CDR3 nucleotides: TGTGCCAGCACCCGAGGGACAGTGAACACCGGGGAGCTGTTTTTT. This gives the protein CASTRGTVNTGELFF.

The chain uses TRBV18 and TRBJ2-3; 8 bases match TRBD2. The germline gives CDR1 KGHSH, CDR2 LQKENI. The CDR3 is 15 residues long. V lost 1 base and J lost 10; bases outside the gene matches: 10. CDR3 region: CASSPQVSGGGPQYF. CDR3 DNA sequence: TGTGCCAGCTCACCACAAGTGAGCGGGGGTGGCCCGCAGTATTTT. The full variable domain, completed using reference TRBV18 and TRBJ2-3, is NAGVMQNPRHLVRRRGQEARLRCSPMKGHSHVYWYRQLPEEGLKFMVYLQKENIIDESGMPKERFSAEFPKEGPSILRIQQVVRGDSAAYFCASSPQVSGGGPQYFGPGTRLTVL.

This clone was found once. V is TRBV30 and J is TRBJ2-5; 8 bases line up with TRBD2. Germline-derived CDR1 and CDR2 are GTSNPN and SVGIG (reference sequence). V lost 0 bases and J lost 5; bases outside the gene matches: 8. The CDR3 has 15 amino acids. CDR3 bases: TGTGCCTGGAGTGTTGGAGCGGGAGTAGGGGAGACCCAGTACTTC. It encodes CAWSVGAGVGETQYF. The whole variable domain, remainder taken from reference TRBV30 and TRBJ2-5, is SQTIHQWPATLVQPVGSPLSLECTVEGTSNPNLYWYRQAAGRGLQLLFYSVGIGQISSEVPQNLSASRPQDRQFILSSKKLLLSDSGFYLCAWSVGAGVGETQYFGPGTRLLVL.

J is TRBJ1-4 and V is TRBV7-2; 7 nucleotides match TRBD1. CDR3 length equals 16 residues. CDR1 is SGHTA and CDR2 is FQGNSA in the germline V gene. The V and J ends lost 5 bases and 8 bases, in that order; junction bases with no gene match: 14. CDR3 DNA: TGTGCCAGCAGCAAAGGGGGCGAGACAGGGAGAGAAAAACTGTTTTTT. Amino acids: CASSKGGETGREKLFF.

The genes are TRBV29-1 and TRBJ1-4; a possible D gene is TRBD1 (5 bases). V was shortened by 4 bases and J by 10 bases, with 22 bases between the two germline ends. The germline CDR1 and CDR2 sequences are SQVTM and ANQGSEA. The CDR3 extends over 15 amino acids. The DNA for the CDR3 is TGCAGCGTTGGGGCCTTGGGTGGGGCCTCTGGAAAACTGTTTTTT. Amino acids: CSVGALGGASGKLFF.

V gene TRBV6-1 combines with J gene TRBJ1-2; 7 bases align to TRBD1. Unmatched junction bases numbered 4, after V lost 2 bases and J lost 4 bases. The CDR3 runs to 14 residues. Germline CDR1 is MNHNS and CDR2 is SASEGT. In DNA form, the CDR3 reads TGTGCCAGCAGTGAATGGGGACAGTCCTATGGCTACACCTTC. Residues: CASSEWGQSYGYTF.

CDR3 amino acids: CASSGRSLAGAQETQYF. CDR3 coding DNA: TGTGCCAGCTCCGGGAGAAGCCTAGCGGGAGCCCAAGAGACCCAGTACTTC. V gene TRBV18 combines with J gene TRBJ2-5; 10 nucleotides agree with TRBD2. Unmatched junction bases numbered 11, after V lost 6 bases and J lost 1 base. CDR3 length equals 17 residues. Germline V gene sequence: CDR1 KGHSH, CDR2 LQKENI.

The chain combines TRBV7-9 with TRBJ1-1; no clear D. The length of the CDR3 is 14 residues. V was clipped by 4 bases and J by 1 base, with 10 bases between them. CDR1 and CDR2 (germline): SEHNR, FQNEAQ (reference sequence). For the CDR3, the DNA is TGTGCCAGCAGCTGGAAACGGAGGAACACTGAAGCTTTCTTT. Its protein product is CASSWKRRNTEAFF.

V and J are TRBV9 and TRBJ1-1; D may be TRBD1 (5 bases). The length of the CDR3 is 15 residues. Trimming took 1 base from V and 4 from J, leaving 14 bases between them. Germline lookup yields CDR1 SGDLS and CDR2 YYNGEE. The CDR3, as DNA: TGTGCCAGCAGCGTACGCGGGGGAGCGGGCACTGAAGCTTTCTTT. It yields the protein CASSVRGGAGTEAFF.

The chain uses TRBV7-2 and TRBJ1-5; D is possibly TRBD1 (5 bases). Trimming cost V 0 bases and J 3 bases, with 9 bases left between them. The germline gives CDR1 SGHTA, CDR2 FQGNSA. The CDR3 totals 15 residues. The CDR3 bases are TGTGCCAGCAGCTTAGCAGGGGCGAACAATCAGCCCCAGCATTTT. It encodes CASSLAGANNQPQHF.

The rearrangement links TRBV29-1 to TRBJ2-2; tentatively, D is TRBD1 (5 bases). Germline-derived CDR1 and CDR2 are SQVTM and ANQGSEA. V dropped 4 bases and J dropped 8 bases, with 20 bases sitting between them. This CDR3 has 15 amino acids. The CDR3 DNA sequence: TGCAGCGTTGCGGTCCCGACAGAAAGCCGGGGGGAGCTGTTTTTT. It specifies CSVAVPTESRGELFF.

The chain is built from TRBV7-2 and TRBJ2-3; D might be TRBD2 (7 bases). This CDR3 is 16 amino acids long. V shed 4 bases and J shed 1 base, with 15 bases lying between them. Germline V lookup: CDR1 SGHTA, CDR2 FQGNSA. DNA for the CDR3: TGTGCCAGCAGCTCACAACAGGGAGGGGGCACAGATACGCAGTATTTT. This codes for CASSSQQGGGTDTQYF. Using reference TRBV7-2 and TRBJ2-3 for the parts outside the CDR3, the full variable domain is GAGVSQSPSNKVTEKGKDVELRCDPISGHTALYWYRQSLGQGLEFLIYFQGNSAPDKSGLPSDRFSAERTGGSVSTLTIQRTQQEDSAVYLCASSSQQGGGTDTQYFGPGTRLTVL.

The chain joins TRBV28 to TRBJ2-1; TRBD2 aligns across 8 bases. Germline V gene sequence: CDR1 MDHEN, CDR2 SYDVKM. The J segment lost 5 bases and the V segment lost 10 bases, leaving 10 bases of the junction unmatched. The CDR3 is made up of 14 amino acids. The CDR3, as DNA: TGTGCCACCCGGGACGGCGGGAGGAACAATGAGCAGTTCTTC. Residues: CATRDGGRNNEQFF.

The J gene is TRBJ2-1, the V gene TRBV13, with D perhaps matching TRBD2 (6 bases). Trimming stripped 4 bases from V and 6 bases from J, with 10 bases between. This CDR3 is built from 13 residues. From germline, CDR1 is PRHDT and CDR2 FYEKMQ (reference sequence). CDR3 in amino acids: CASSSRLGNEQFF. In DNA, the CDR3 is TGTGCCAGCAGCTCCCGACTAGGCAATGAGCAGTTCTTC.

CDR3 sequence (DNA): TGTGCCAGCCAAACCGGGGGGGAGGGCGGAGACAATGAGCAGTTCTTC. It is translated as CASQTGGEGGDNEQFF. This rearrangement joins TRBV28 to TRBJ2-1; 8 bases fit TRBD2. CDR1 and CDR2 from the germline V gene are MDHEN and SYDVKM. V dropped 8 bases and J dropped 5; count of bases not matched to a gene: 14. There are 16 residues in the CDR3.

The chain employs TRBV10-3 and TRBJ2-7; a weak D match, TRBD2 (5 bases). The length of the CDR3 is 16 residues. V was cut by 0 bases and J by 3 bases, with 15 bases left in between. Germline CDR1 ENHRY, CDR2 SYGVKD. CDR3 sequence: CAISESRAGLVYEQYF. Here the CDR3 DNA reads TGTGCCATCAGTGAGTCTAGGGCGGGTTTAGTCTACGAGCAGTACTTC.

The chain recombines TRBV2 with TRBJ1-5; D possibly corresponds to TRBD1 (5 bases). The V gene lost 8 bases and the J gene lost 4 bases, with 12 bases spanning the gap. The CDR3 is 13 residues long. The V gene's germline CDR1 is SNHLY and CDR2 FYNNEI. Here the CDR3 DNA reads TGTGCCAGCGGGGGGGATTTAAATCAGCCCCAGCATTTT. This encodes CASGGDLNQPQHF. Full variable domain (missing parts from reference TRBV2 and TRBJ1-5): EPEVTQTPSHQVTQMGQEVILRCVPISNHLYFYWYRQILGQKVEFLVSFYNNEISEKSEIFDDQFSVERPDGSNFTLKIRSTKLEDSAMYFCASGGDLNQPQHFGDGTRLSIL.

The chain has TRBV11-3 and TRBJ1-2, with a weak D call TRBD1 (5 bases). The CDR3 consists of 13 residues. Germline lookup yields CDR1 SGHNT and CDR2 YENEEA. V lost 6 bases and J 6 bases, leaving 14 bases between the germline ends. CDR3 region: CASRGGGTHGYTF. CDR3 bases: TGTGCCAGCAGAGGTGGTGGGACTCATGGCTACACCTTC.